The rows below give T cell receptor beta chains drawn from one sample of a study of Ad26.COV2.S vaccination and SARS-CoV-2 variants. TCRdb keeps only in-frame clones here, not all; method: immunoSEQ multiplex PCR. The sample yields 500,000 or so clones, approximately 92% seen once. Sequences were derived from peripheral blood, sampled in a trial of Ad26.COV2.S vaccine versus placebo. These receptors all stem from a person aged 18-65 years who received the Ad26.COV2.S COVID-19 vaccine or a placebo. CDR3s include the opening cysteine and the closing phenylalanine or tryptophan. The D gene is left open where the match is weak. A clone size is listed for some rows: how often the clone was seen (once, few, many), or a class if it is expanded.

d_call clone_size j_call v_call cdr3_aa cdr3_nt
- - TRBJ2-5 TRBV9 CASSLRGEIWDQETQYF TGTGCCAGCAGCCTGCGCGGGGAGATTTGGGACCAAGAGACCCAGTACTTC
- - TRBJ1-4 TRBV9 CASSPHRAVNEKLFF TGTGCCAGCAGCCCCCACAGGGCCGTTAATGAAAAACTGTTTTTT
TRBD2 once TRBJ2-5 TRBV5-1 CASSLGTSAGEETQYF TGCGCCAGCAGCTTAGGGACTAGCGCAGGGGAGGAGACCCAGTACTTC
- few TRBJ1-2 TRBV6-6 CASSYPDVTYGYTF TGTGCCAGCAGTTACCCCGACGTTACCTATGGCTACACCTTC
- - TRBJ2-5 TRBV2 CASGIKTQYF TGTGCCAGCGGTATAAAGACCCAGTACTTC
TRBD1 - TRBJ2-7 TRBV12-3/TRBV12-4 CASSFAGGYEQYF TGTGCCAGCAGTTTTGCAGGGGGCTACGAGCAGTACTTC
- - TRBJ1-3 TRBV4-2 CASSIPPGRGSGNTIYF TGTGCCAGCAGCATACCACCGGGACGGGGGAGTGGAAACACCATATATTTT
- - TRBJ2-1 TRBV6-5 CASKEVRAKWNEQFF TGTGCCAGCAAAGAGGTCAGGGCGAAGTGGAATGAGCAGTTCTTC
- - TRBJ2-3 TRBV20-1 CSASRAVTDTQYF TGCAGTGCTAGTAGGGCAGTGACAGATACGCAGTATTTT
- - TRBJ1-1 TRBV28 CASSFGGLYTEAFF TGTGCCAGCAGTTTCGGGGGCTTGTACACTGAAGCTTTCTTT
- - TRBJ2-6 TRBV7-3 CASSYHEGRRANVLTF TGTGCCAGCAGCTACCACGAGGGGCGCAGGGCCAACGTCCTGACTTTC
- - TRBJ1-2 TRBV30 CAWSVRGGYTF TGTGCCTGGAGTGTACGGGGGGGCTACACCTTC
- once TRBJ2-2 TRBV21-1 CATPADTSTGELFF TGTGCCACCCCGGCGGATACTAGTACCGGGGAGCTGTTTTTT
- - TRBJ2-3 TRBV11-2 CASSLVYRAGDTQYF TGTGCCAGCAGCTTAGTCTATAGGGCCGGAGATACGCAGTATTTT
TRBD1 - TRBJ1-1 TRBV5-1 CASSQPDRNLNTEAFF TGCGCCAGCAGCCAGCCGGACAGGAATCTGAACACTGAAGCTTTCTTT
- - TRBJ2-7 TRBV28 CASSRYEQYF TGTGCCAGCAGTCGCTACGAGCAGTACTTC
TRBD1 - TRBJ2-1 TRBV7-2 CASSKDRGGEQFF TGTGCCAGCAGCAAGGACAGGGGAGGGGAGCAGTTCTTC
- - TRBJ1-1 TRBV5-1 CASSLGEGWNTEAFF TGCGCCAGCAGCTTGGGAGAGGGGTGGAACACTGAAGCTTTCTTT
TRBD1 - TRBJ1-4 TRBV5-5 CATSDRGGPSEKLFF TGTGCCACCTCGGACAGGGGCGGTCCGAGTGAAAAACTGTTTTTT
TRBD1 - TRBJ1-2 TRBV27 CASSFAGTGSYGYTF TGTGCCAGCAGTTTCGCCGGGACAGGGAGCTATGGCTACACCTTC
- - TRBJ1-4 TRBV28 CASSRGGRETNEKLFF TGTGCCAGCAGTAGAGGGGGGCGGGAAACTAATGAAAAACTGTTTTTT
- - TRBJ1-2 TRBV3-1/TRBV3-2 CASSPGQSYGYTF TGTGCCAGCAGCCCAGGACAGTCCTATGGCTACACCTTC
- - TRBJ2-4 TRBV4-3 CASSQMNREDIQYF TGCGCCAGCAGCCAAATGAACAGGGAAGACATTCAGTACTTC
TRBD2 - TRBJ2-3 TRBV13 CASSLIGRAGVFTDTQYF TGTGCCAGCAGCTTAATTGGACGGGCGGGAGTGTTTACAGATACGCAGTATTTT
- - TRBJ1-3 TRBV6-5 CASSYSGFGNTIYF TGTGCCAGCAGTTACTCGGGGTTTGGAAACACCATATATTTT
TRBD2 - TRBJ2-3 TRBV24-1 CASAGTSGADTQYF TGTGCCTCGGCCGGGACTAGCGGAGCAGATACGCAGTATTTT
- - TRBJ1-1 TRBV28 CASSLVRGLKRGTEAFF TGTGCCAGCAGTTTGGTCAGGGGCCTTAAAAGGGGAACTGAAGCTTTCTTT
- - TRBJ2-3 TRBV11-3 CASSLGRQGIVGTDTQYF TGTGCCAGCAGCTTAGGTCGGCAGGGGATTGTTGGTACAGATACGCAGTATTTT